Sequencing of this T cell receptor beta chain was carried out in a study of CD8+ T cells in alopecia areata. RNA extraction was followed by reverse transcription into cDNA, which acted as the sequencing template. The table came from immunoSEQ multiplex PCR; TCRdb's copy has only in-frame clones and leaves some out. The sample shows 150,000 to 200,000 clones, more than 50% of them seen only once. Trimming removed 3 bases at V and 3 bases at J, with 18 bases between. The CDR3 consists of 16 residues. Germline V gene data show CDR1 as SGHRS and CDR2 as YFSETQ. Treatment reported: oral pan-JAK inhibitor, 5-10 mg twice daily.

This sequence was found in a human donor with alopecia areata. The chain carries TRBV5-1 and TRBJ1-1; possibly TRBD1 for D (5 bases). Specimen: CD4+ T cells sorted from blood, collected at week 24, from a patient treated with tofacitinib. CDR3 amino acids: CASSSPWPQGDTEAFF. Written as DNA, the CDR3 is TGCGCCAGCAGCTCCCCCTGGCCGCAGGGAGACACTGAAGCTTTCTTT.